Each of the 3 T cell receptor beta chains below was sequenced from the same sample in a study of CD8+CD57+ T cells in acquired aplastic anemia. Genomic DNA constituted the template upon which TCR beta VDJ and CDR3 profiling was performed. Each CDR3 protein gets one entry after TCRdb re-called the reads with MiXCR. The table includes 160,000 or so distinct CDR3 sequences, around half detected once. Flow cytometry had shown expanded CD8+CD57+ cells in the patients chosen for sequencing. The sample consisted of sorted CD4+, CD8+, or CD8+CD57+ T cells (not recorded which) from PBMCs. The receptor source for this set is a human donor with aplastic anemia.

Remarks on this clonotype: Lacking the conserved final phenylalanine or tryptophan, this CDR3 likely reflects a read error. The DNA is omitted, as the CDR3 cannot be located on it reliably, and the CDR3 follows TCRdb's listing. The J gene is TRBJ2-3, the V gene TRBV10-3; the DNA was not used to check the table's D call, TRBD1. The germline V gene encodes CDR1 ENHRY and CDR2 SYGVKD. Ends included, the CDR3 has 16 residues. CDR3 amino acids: CAISESRGEVSDTQYL.

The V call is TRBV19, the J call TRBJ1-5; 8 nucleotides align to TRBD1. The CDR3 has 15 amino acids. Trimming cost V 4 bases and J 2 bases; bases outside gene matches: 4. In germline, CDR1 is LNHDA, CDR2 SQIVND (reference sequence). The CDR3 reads CASSTDRARNQPQHF. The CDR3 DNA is TGTGCCAGTAGTACGGACAGGGCACGCAATCAGCCCCAGCATTTT.

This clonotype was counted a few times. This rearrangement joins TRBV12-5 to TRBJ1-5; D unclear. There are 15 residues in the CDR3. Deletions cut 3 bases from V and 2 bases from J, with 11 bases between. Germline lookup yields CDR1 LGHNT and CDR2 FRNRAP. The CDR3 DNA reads TGTGCTAGTGGTTTCTGGGCCGGGGGCAATCAGCCCCAGCATTTT. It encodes CASGFWAGGNQPQHF.